This is a list of T cell receptor beta chains from one sample in a study of shared clonotypes between healthy human individuals. Repertoires were generated with immunoSEQ multiplex PCR, while TCRdb's copy carries only in-frame clones and drops some. The sample has about 2 million clones; just under 95% are singletons. Sequencing used naive CD8+ T cells sorted from blood. The source is a man aged 18-30 years in good health. The CDR3 runs from the conserved cysteine through the conserved F or W. The D gene is left open where the match is weak. Clone size is given for some rows only: seen once, a few or many times, or a class if the clone is expanded.

j_gene: TRBJ2-1
v_gene: TRBV5-6
d_gene: -
abundance: -
CDR3nt: TGTGCCAGCAGCTTGGCCGCGGGCGATGAGCAGTTCTTC
CDR3aa: CASSLAAGDEQFF

j_gene: TRBJ2-5
v_gene: TRBV10-3
d_gene: TRBD2
abundance: -
CDR3nt: TGTGCCATCAGTGAGGATCTAGCGGGGAAGAAAGAGACCCAGTACTTC
CDR3aa: CAISEDLAGKKETQYF

j_gene: TRBJ2-5
v_gene: TRBV5-3
d_gene: -
abundance: -
CDR3nt: TGTGCCAGAAGCTTGACCCTCCGGGAGAGGTTTCCGGAGACCCAGTACTTC
CDR3aa: CARSLTLRERFPETQYF

j_gene: TRBJ2-4
v_gene: TRBV18
d_gene: TRBD2
abundance: -
CDR3nt: TGTGCCAGCTCACCGGTCACCGGGACTAGCGGGAGGGCAGAAAACATTCAGTACTTC
CDR3aa: CASSPVTGTSGRAENIQYF

j_gene: TRBJ1-2
v_gene: TRBV2
d_gene: -
abundance: -
CDR3nt: TGTGCCAGCAGCTATCTGGACAGCCCCTATGGCTACACCTTC
CDR3aa: CASSYLDSPYGYTF

j_gene: TRBJ2-7
v_gene: TRBV10-2
d_gene: TRBD2
abundance: -
CDR3nt: TGCGCCAGCAGTGACACTAGCGGGAGGGTCCACGAGCAGTACTTC
CDR3aa: CASSDTSGRVHEQYF

j_gene: TRBJ2-7
v_gene: TRBV11-1
d_gene: -
abundance: -
CDR3nt: TGTGCCAGCAGCAACTTAGTGGGCTACCCCTACGAGCAGTACTTC
CDR3aa: CASSNLVGYPYEQYF

j_gene: TRBJ2-1
v_gene: TRBV5-1
d_gene: TRBD2
abundance: -
CDR3nt: TGCGCCAGCAGCTTACCCCTAGCGGGACACTACAATGAGCAGTTCTTC
CDR3aa: CASSLPLAGHYNEQFF

j_gene: TRBJ1-2
v_gene: TRBV6-5
d_gene: TRBD1
abundance: -
CDR3nt: TGTGCCAGCAGTCCCGGACAGGGCCACTATGGCTACACCTTC
CDR3aa: CASSPGQGHYGYTF

j_gene: TRBJ1-6
v_gene: TRBV6-5
d_gene: -
abundance: -
CDR3nt: TGTGCCAGCACTATCAATTCACCCCTCCACTTT
CDR3aa: CASTINSPLHF

j_gene: TRBJ2-7
v_gene: TRBV29-1
d_gene: TRBD2
abundance: -
CDR3nt: TGCAGCGTTGAAGACCGGGGAGGGTCCTACGAGCAGTACTTC
CDR3aa: CSVEDRGGSYEQYF

j_gene: TRBJ2-7
v_gene: TRBV19
d_gene: -
abundance: -
CDR3nt: TGTGCCACCTCAGACAGCTACGAGCAGTACTTC
CDR3aa: CATSDSYEQYF

j_gene: TRBJ2-1
v_gene: TRBV7-9
d_gene: -
abundance: -
CDR3nt: TGTGCCAGCAGTGGGGCGGGGGGACAGAAGACCTACAATGAGCAGTTCTTC
CDR3aa: CASSGAGGQKTYNEQFF

j_gene: TRBJ2-7
v_gene: TRBV6-6
d_gene: -
abundance: few
CDR3nt: TGTGCCAGCAGTTATATGGGCTACGAGCAGTACTTC
CDR3aa: CASSYMGYEQYF

j_gene: TRBJ2-3
v_gene: TRBV5-6
d_gene: TRBD2
abundance: -
CDR3nt: TGTGCCAGCAGCTCGGGGACTAGCAGCGCAGATACGCAGTATTTT
CDR3aa: CASSSGTSSADTQYF

j_gene: TRBJ2-3
v_gene: TRBV13
d_gene: -
abundance: -
CDR3nt: TGTGCCAGCAGCCTCCGACCTGATACGCAGTATTTT
CDR3aa: CASSLRPDTQYF

j_gene: TRBJ1-2
v_gene: TRBV19
d_gene: -
abundance: -
CDR3nt: TGTGCCAGTAGTCCATACACGGAGGATGGCTACACCTTC
CDR3aa: CASSPYTEDGYTF

j_gene: TRBJ2-7
v_gene: TRBV10-1
d_gene: -
abundance: -
CDR3nt: TGCGCCAGCAGTCCGACTACAGGGTACGAGCAGTACTTC
CDR3aa: CASSPTTGYEQYF

j_gene: TRBJ2-7
v_gene: TRBV7-2
d_gene: TRBD1
abundance: -
CDR3nt: TGTGCCAGCAGCTACAGGGGGCCCTACGAGCAGTACTTC
CDR3aa: CASSYRGPYEQYF

j_gene: TRBJ1-6
v_gene: TRBV2
d_gene: -
abundance: -
CDR3nt: TGTGCCAGCACGCCCCAGGGCCCCTTATTTTCACCCCTCCACTTT
CDR3aa: CASTPQGPLFSPLHF

j_gene: TRBJ2-7
v_gene: TRBV5-6
d_gene: -
abundance: -
CDR3nt: TGTGCCAGCAGCTTGGCCGGGCCCGCCTACGAGCAGTACTTC
CDR3aa: CASSLAGPAYEQYF

j_gene: TRBJ2-5
v_gene: TRBV13
d_gene: -
abundance: -
CDR3nt: TGTGCCAGCAGCTTATCTGGAGAATCGGGAGAGACCCAGTACTTC
CDR3aa: CASSLSGESGETQYF

j_gene: TRBJ1-2
v_gene: TRBV5-1
d_gene: -
abundance: -
CDR3nt: TGCGCCAGCAGCCCGGACCAATCTGGGCAGTACTATGGCTACACCTTC
CDR3aa: CASSPDQSGQYYGYTF

j_gene: TRBJ2-3
v_gene: TRBV27
d_gene: TRBD2
abundance: -
CDR3nt: TGTGCCAGCAGACCTCTAGCGGGTCGAACAGATACGCAGTATTTT
CDR3aa: CASRPLAGRTDTQYF

j_gene: TRBJ2-7
v_gene: TRBV27
d_gene: -
abundance: -
CDR3nt: TGTGCCAGCAGTTTATCACAGGACGCCTACGAGCAGTACTTC
CDR3aa: CASSLSQDAYEQYF

j_gene: TRBJ1-4
v_gene: TRBV5-4
d_gene: -
abundance: -
CDR3nt: TGTGCCAGCAGCTTGGCATCGACAGAGGTTTTT
CDR3aa: CASSLASTEVF

j_gene: TRBJ1-5
v_gene: TRBV15
d_gene: -
abundance: -
CDR3nt: TGTGCCACCAGCAGGAACCGGCAGGGAGGTCAGCCCCAGCATTTT
CDR3aa: CATSRNRQGGQPQHF